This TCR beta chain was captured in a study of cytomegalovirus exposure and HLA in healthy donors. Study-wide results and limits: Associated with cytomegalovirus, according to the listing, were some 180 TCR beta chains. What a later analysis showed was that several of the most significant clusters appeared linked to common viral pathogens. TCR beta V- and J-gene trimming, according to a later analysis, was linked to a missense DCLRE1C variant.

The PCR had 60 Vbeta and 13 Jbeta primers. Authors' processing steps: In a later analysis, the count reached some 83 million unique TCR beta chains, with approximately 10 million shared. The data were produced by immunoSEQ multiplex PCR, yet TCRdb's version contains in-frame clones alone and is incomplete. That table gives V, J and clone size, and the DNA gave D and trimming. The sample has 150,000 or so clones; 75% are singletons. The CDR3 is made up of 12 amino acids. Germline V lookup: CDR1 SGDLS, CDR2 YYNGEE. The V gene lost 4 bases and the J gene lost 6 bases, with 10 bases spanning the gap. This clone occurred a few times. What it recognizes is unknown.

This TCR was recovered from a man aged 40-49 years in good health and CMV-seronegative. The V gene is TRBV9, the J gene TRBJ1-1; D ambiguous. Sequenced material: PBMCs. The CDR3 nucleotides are TGTGCCAGCAGCCCGAGGGAGGCTGAAGCTTTCTTT. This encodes CASSPREAEAFF.